The present entry profiles one T cell receptor (beta chain) with its context. Antigen unknown. Looked up from germline, CDR1 is MNHNY and CDR2 is SVGAGI (reference sequence). V dropped 3 bases and J dropped 7 bases, with 12 bases sitting between them. The CDR3 length is 13 residues. Both 60 Vbeta primers and 13 Jbeta primers went into the PCR. TCRdb keeps only in-frame clones here, not all; method: immunoSEQ multiplex PCR. The sample has a few hundred thousand clones; approximately 84% are singletons. The entry originates in a study of cytomegalovirus exposure and HLA in healthy donors. Overall study findings and caveats: An observed cluster of highly shared sequence variants was recorded as a likely sequencing artifact.

This TCR came from a woman aged 40 to 50 in good health and CMV-seropositive. Sequenced input: PBMCs. V and J are TRBV6-6 and TRBJ2-5, with D perhaps TRBD2 (5 bases). In nucleotides, the CDR3 is TGTGCCAGCAGTTATGACGGCCGGGGGACCCAGTACTTC. It yields the protein CASSYDGRGTQYF.